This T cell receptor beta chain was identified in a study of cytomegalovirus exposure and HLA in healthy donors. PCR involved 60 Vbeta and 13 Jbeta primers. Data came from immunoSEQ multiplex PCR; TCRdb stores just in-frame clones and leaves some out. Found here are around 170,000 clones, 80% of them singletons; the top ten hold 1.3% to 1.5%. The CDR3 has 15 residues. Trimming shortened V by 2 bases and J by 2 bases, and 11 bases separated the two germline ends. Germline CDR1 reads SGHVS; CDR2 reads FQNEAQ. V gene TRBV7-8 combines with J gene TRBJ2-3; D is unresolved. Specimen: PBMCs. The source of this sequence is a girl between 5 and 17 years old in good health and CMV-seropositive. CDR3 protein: CASSLFGDSTDTQYF. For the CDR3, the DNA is TGTGCCAGCAGCTTATTCGGTGACTCCACAGATACGCAGTATTTT. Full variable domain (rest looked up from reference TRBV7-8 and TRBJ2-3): GAGVSQSPRYKVAKRGQDVALRCDPISGHVSLFWYQQALGQGPEFLTYFQNEAQLDKSGLPSDRFFAERPEGSVSTLKIQRTQQEDSAVYLCASSLFGDSTDTQYFGPGTRLTVL.